A single sample gave rise to the 21 T cell receptor beta chains below, sequenced in a study of healthy donors' naive CD4 and CD8 T cells. Each TCR library used roughly 510 ng of total RNA and a linear amplification protocol. TCRdb re-called the reads with MiXCR, one entry per CDR3 protein. The sample lists 180,000 or so distinct CDR3 sequences, about 74% occurring once. Sequenced: naive CD4+ and CD8+ T cells sorted from blood, pooled from several donors. The receptors stem from a pool of human donors in good health; the sample pools cells from several healthy donors.

The chain combines TRBV19 with TRBJ2-2; the D gene is possibly TRBD2 (5 bases). From germline, CDR1 is LNHDA and CDR2 SQIVND (reference sequence). Trimming pared 7 bases from V and 4 bases from J, leaving 16 bases between. The CDR3 has 15 residues. The CDR3 loop reads CASTPEGAGTGELFF. The DNA of the CDR3 is TGTGCCAGTACCCCAGAGGGCGCGGGCACCGGGGAGCTGTTTTTT.

CDR3 DNA sequence: TGTGCCAGCAGCCATGGACTAGCGGGGCCCGAGCAGTACTTC. It yields the protein CASSHGLAGPEQYF. The V gene is TRBV4-2, the J gene TRBJ2-7, with TRBD2 matching 12 bases. The CDR3 totals 14 residues. The V segment lost 3 bases and the J segment 6 bases; nucleotides outside the gene matches: 3. Per the germline V gene, CDR1 is LGHNA and CDR2 is YNFKEQ.

This chain connects TRBV10-3 to TRBJ2-7, with 8 bases aligning to TRBD1. The CDR3 is 13 amino acids. J was trimmed by 5 bases and V by 6 bases; bases with no gene match: 6. Germline lookup yields CDR1 ENHRY and CDR2 SYGVKD. In DNA, the CDR3 is TGTGCCATCAGGGGGACAGGTGGCAACGAGCAGTACTTC. Encoded protein: CAIRGTGGNEQYF.

This chain joins TRBV2 and TRBJ2-1; no clear D gene. The length of the CDR3 is 10 residues. V was trimmed by 10 bases and J by 7 bases, leaving 8 bases between them. The germline V gene encodes CDR1 SNHLY and CDR2 FYNNEI. Here the CDR3 reads CAIGDNEQFF. The CDR3 region has the DNA TGTGCCATAGGAGATAATGAGCAGTTCTTC.

This clonotype showed up just a few times. V gene TRBV15 combines with J gene TRBJ1-1, with unresolved D. Germline CDR1 reads LNHNV; CDR2 reads YYDKDF (reference sequence). The CDR3 length is 14 residues. Trimming took 1 base from V and 1 from J, leaving 7 bases between them. CDR3 region: CATSRGDENTEAFF. DNA of the CDR3: TGTGCCACCAGCAGAGGAGACGAGAACACTGAAGCTTTCTTT.

This sequence joins TRBV7-6 and TRBJ2-6, with 8 bases identical to TRBD2. CDR3 size: 19 residues. V trimming: 2 bases; J trimming: 0 bases; junction bases outside the gene matches: 9. The germline CDR1 and CDR2 sequences are SGHVS and FNYEAQ. CDR3 region: CASSLRVAGGISGANVLTF. Here the CDR3 DNA reads TGTGCCAGCAGCTTAAGAGTGGCGGGGGGTATCTCTGGGGCCAACGTCCTGACTTTC.

This clonotype has a single count. The chain couples TRBV13 to TRBJ2-3; D ambiguous. Trimming removed 4 bases at V and 11 bases at J, with 13 bases between. CDR3 length: 12 amino acids. Germline V gene data show CDR1 as PRHDT and CDR2 as FYEKMQ (reference sequence). The CDR3 region has the DNA TGTGCCAGCAGCTCTTCCCAAATTGGGCAGTATTTT. Translation: CASSSSQIGQYF.

The V gene is TRBV7-2, the J gene TRBJ2-7; 7 bases agree with TRBD2. J lost 12 bases, V lost 4 bases, and 12 bases had no gene match. CDR3 length equals 13 residues. In germline, CDR1 is SGHTA, CDR2 FQGNSA. CDR3 in amino acids: CASSYGTTGSLYF. CDR3 DNA: TGTGCCAGCAGCTACGGGACTACCGGCAGCCTGTACTTC.

Here the CDR3 reads CASSPLWRNTGELFF. DNA of the CDR3: TGTGCCAGCAGTCCCCTTTGGAGGAACACCGGGGAGCTGTTTTTT. This sequence joins TRBV6-5 and TRBJ2-2; D gene ambiguous. The length of the CDR3 is 15 residues. Trimming shortened V by 5 bases and J by 1 base, and 11 bases separated the two germline ends. Germline V gives CDR1 MNHEY, CDR2 SVGAGI.

The chain couples TRBV6-5 to TRBJ2-1, with D perhaps given as TRBD1 or TRBD2 (5 bases each). The germline V and J ends were trimmed by 6 bases and 0 bases, with 15 bases remaining between them. This CDR3 region has 16 residues. Germline CDR1 reads MNHEY; CDR2 reads SVGAGI. The CDR3 sequence: CASRESGTLSYNEQFF. The CDR3 DNA is TGTGCCAGCAGGGAATCCGGGACCCTCTCCTACAATGAGCAGTTCTTC.

The chain has TRBV29-1 and TRBJ2-2; D is uncertain. CDR3 length equals 14 residues. V lost 2 bases to trimming and J lost 2 bases, with 9 bases between them. The germline gives CDR1 SQVTM, CDR2 ANQGSEA. The CDR3 DNA sequence: TGCAGCGTTGAATTTCTGGAAAACACCGGGGAGCTGTTTTTT. Its protein product is CSVEFLENTGELFF.

This chain joins TRBV6-2 or TRBV6-3 and TRBJ1-1, with a possible D match to TRBD1 (5 bases). Germline V lookup: CDR1 MNHEY, CDR2 SVGEGT. The CDR3 is 15 residues long. The V and J ends lost 10 bases and 5 bases respectively, with 23 bases between them. CDR3 nucleotides: TGTGCCACCTACAATTCCGGGACCCAGGAGACTGAAGCTTTCTTT. This codes for CATYNSGTQETEAFF.

The chain links TRBV29-1 to TRBJ2-7; 9 bases fit TRBD1. Per germline, CDR1 SQVTM and CDR2 ANQGSEA. V lost 2 bases, J lost 4 bases, and 9 bases stayed unmatched. The CDR3 consists of 15 residues. This chain's CDR3 is CSVETRTGEAYEQYF. DNA of the CDR3: TGCAGCGTTGAAACCCGGACAGGGGAGGCTTACGAGCAGTACTTC.

The chain has TRBV29-1 and TRBJ1-2, with TRBD1 matching 11 bases. J was trimmed by 3 bases and V by 5 bases; bases with no gene match: 2. This CDR3 has 13 residues. Germline-derived CDR1 and CDR2 are SQVTM and ANQGSEA. CDR3 nucleotide sequence: TGCAGCGTTCGGACAGGGGGCGACTATGGCTACACCTTC. Its protein is CSVRTGGDYGYTF.

This chain links TRBV29-1 with TRBJ2-2; no clear D. CDR3 length: 13 residues. V gave up 2 bases and J gave up 1 base, with 5 bases separating them. Germline CDR1 reads SQVTM; CDR2 reads ANQGSEA. In DNA, the CDR3 is TGCAGCGTTGAAATCCAGAACACCGGGGAGCTGTTTTTT. It yields the protein CSVEIQNTGELFF.

The genes are TRBV29-1 and TRBJ2-3; 8 nucleotides match TRBD2. Germline trimming cut 3 bases from V and 6 bases from J; bases unmatched to any gene: 8. This CDR3 region has 14 residues. Germline CDR1 SQVTM, CDR2 ANQGSEA. The CDR3 loop reads CSVDIRGGRDTQYF. In nucleotides, the CDR3 is TGCAGCGTTGACATCCGGGGCGGGAGGGATACGCAGTATTTT.

The V gene is TRBV6-5, the J gene TRBJ1-5, with no clear D. This CDR3 contains 13 residues. The germline V gene encodes CDR1 MNHEY and CDR2 SVGAGI. The V and J ends lost 0 bases and 5 bases respectively, with 5 bases between them. Here the CDR3 DNA reads TGTGCCAGCAGTTACTCTGCATATCAGCCCCAGCATTTT. Translation: CASSYSAYQPQHF.

The genes are TRBV18 and TRBJ2-1; 11 bases agree with TRBD2. V lost 0 bases and J lost 5; bases outside the gene matches: 3. CDR1 and CDR2 from the germline V gene are KGHSH and LQKENI. The CDR3 is made up of 16 amino acids. The CDR3 sequence: CASSPPGLAGNNEQFF. DNA for the CDR3: TGTGCCAGCTCACCACCCGGACTAGCGGGTAACAATGAGCAGTTCTTC.

The rearrangement uses TRBV27 and TRBJ2-4; TRBD1 matches at 12 bases. The CDR3 has 20 residues. From germline, CDR1 is MNHEY and CDR2 SMNVEV (reference sequence). The V segment lost 3 bases and the J segment 1 base; nucleotides outside the gene matches: 13. This CDR3 is CASSLYSRDRGLGAKNIQYF. In DNA, the CDR3 is TGTGCCAGCAGTTTGTACAGCCGGGACAGGGGGCTAGGTGCCAAAAACATTCAGTACTTC.

This clonotype was detected only a few times. V usage is TRBV29-1 and J usage is TRBJ2-1; 9 bases match TRBD1. The CDR3 is made up of 15 amino acids. Germline V gene lookup returns CDR1 SQVTM and CDR2 ANQGSEA. The V and J ends lost 7 bases and 7 bases, in that order; junction bases with no gene match: 14. This CDR3 reads CSGDISMDRGNEQFF. The DNA for the CDR3 is TGCAGCGGGGACATCTCCATGGACAGGGGAAATGAGCAGTTCTTC.

The chain has TRBV5-4 and TRBJ2-3; TRBD2 matches at 8 bases. This CDR3 comprises 15 residues. Germline CDR1 is SGHNT and CDR2 is YYREEE (reference sequence). V gave up 1 base and J gave up 5 bases; unmatched junction bases: 6. The CDR3 bases are TGTGCCAGCAGCTTGAGGCGGGAGGTGTTAGATACGCAGTATTTT. Translation: CASSLRREVLDTQYF. Full variable domain (remainder filled in from reference TRBV5-4 and TRBJ2-3): ETGVTQSPTHLIKTRGQQVTLRCSSQSGHNTVSWYQQALGQGPQFIFQYYREEENGRGNFPPRFSGLQFPNYSSELNVNALELDDSALYLCASSLRREVLDTQYFGPGTRLTVL.